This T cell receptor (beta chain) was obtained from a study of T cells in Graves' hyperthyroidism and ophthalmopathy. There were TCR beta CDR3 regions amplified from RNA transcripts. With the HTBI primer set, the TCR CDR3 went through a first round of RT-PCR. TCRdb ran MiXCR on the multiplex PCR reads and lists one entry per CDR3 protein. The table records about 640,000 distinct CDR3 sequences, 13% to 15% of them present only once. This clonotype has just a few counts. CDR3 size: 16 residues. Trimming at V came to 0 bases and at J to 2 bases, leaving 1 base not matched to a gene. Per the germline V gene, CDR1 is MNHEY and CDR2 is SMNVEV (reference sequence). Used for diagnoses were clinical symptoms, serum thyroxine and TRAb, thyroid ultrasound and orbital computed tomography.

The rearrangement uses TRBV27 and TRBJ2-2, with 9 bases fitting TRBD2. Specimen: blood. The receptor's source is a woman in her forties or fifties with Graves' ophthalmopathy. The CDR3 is CASSLSTSGNTGELFF. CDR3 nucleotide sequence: TGTGCCAGCAGTTTATCGACTAGCGGAAACACCGGGGAGCTGTTTTTT.